This entry is about one TCR beta chain. The antigen this receptor binds is unknown. Base quality data are lacking; no much larger clone is found one base away. The data derive from a study of CD8 T cells in Susac syndrome (dated by TCRdb to the late 2010s). Regarding the complete study: Repertoire sequencing was used to test whether CD8+ T cell activation and differentiation in Susac syndrome was antigen driven. CD8+ T cell repertoire clonality was compared between about a dozen healthy donors, about 14 Susac syndrome patients and 15 multiple sclerosis patients. Study-wide findings and limitations: The study acknowledged that relatively few individuals were included in the TCR sequencing and HLA analysis.

Peripheral blood CD8+ and CD4+ T cells from healthy donors, Susac syndrome patients and multiple sclerosis patients were profiled by high-throughput TCR beta sequencing. Multiple sclerosis controls were treatment-naive patients with stable or active relapsing-remitting disease fulfilling revised McDonald criteria. CD8+ TEMRA cells were enriched by FACS, while bulk CD8+ and CD4+ T cells were purified by magnetic negative isolation. Blood was collected in EDTA tubes and processed within 24 hours, with PBMCs isolated through density gradient centrifugation. PBMCs intended for TCR sequencing were cryopreserved in liquid nitrogen and were subsequently thawed in a 37 degrees C water bath. A purity of at least 90% was achieved for sorted or isolated CD4+, CD8+ and CD8+ TEMRA cells. The germline V gene (reference sequence) sets CDR1 to GTSNPN and CDR2 to SVGIG. V is clipped by 2 bases and J by 6 bases, and the sequence between their germline boundaries is 13 bases long. The CDR3 has 13 amino acids, counting the end cysteine and phenylalanine. Left in the record is the CDR3 DNA by itself, 39 bases read in frame from the first base.

RNA was extracted using the RNeasy kit, and roughly 0.5 to 1 ug of the RNA was reverse transcribed with random hexamers. The immunoSEQ multiplex PCR assay, covering 54 Vbeta and 13 Jbeta segments, was used to amplify TCR beta CDR3 regions. PCR amplification bias was corrected by using a synthetic template baseline for primer optimization and computational correction. Per the source publication's procedure: Only productive sequences were kept, with reads annotated to V, D and J genes according to IMGT and analyzed in immunoSEQ Analyzer. Clonality was calculated as one minus the Shannon entropy normalized by log2 of the number of productive unique sequences. For each patient and control, public and private clones were evaluated among the 100 most prevalent clones. Clones were defined as Susac-specific when absent from the healthy and MS cohorts, from over 950 published viral clones and from other ImmuneACCESS disease sequences. The public reads were run again by TCRdb, first through fastp at Q25 and then through MiXCR, and only productive beta chains were kept. Rows merge per CDR3 protein into single entries with the most common DNA and genes. TCRdb's processing, not the authors', yielded these V and J calls. The sample table shows some 450,000 distinct CDR3 sequences, and 85% are seen once. Roughly 0.1% of the sample rests with the top ten.

The clonotype originates from a human donor with multiple sclerosis. This sequence uses TRBV30 and TRBJ1-1; no D segment can be confidently identified. The sample was CD8+ T cells from PBMCs. The CDR3 protein: CAWSMTTGAEAFF. The bases read TGTGCCTGGAGTATGACGACTGGGGCTGAAGCTTTCTTT.